This is a list of T cell receptor beta chains from one sample in a study of shared clonotypes between healthy human individuals. The assay was immunoSEQ multiplex PCR, and TCRdb's table has in-frame clones only and misses some. There are approximately 2,000,000 clones in the sample; about 93% occur only once, and around 1.7% lies in the top ten. Sequences were obtained from naive CD8+ T cells from PBMCs. The receptors shown here come from a man aged 18 to 29 in good health. Some clones in this sample may be carry-over from other donors' samples. CDR3s leave out the opening cysteine and the closing phenylalanine or tryptophan. D genes are given only for firm matches.

J gene | D gene | V gene | CDR3 protein
TRBJ2-1 | TRBD1 | TRBV7-3 | ASSLGQGPNEQF
TRBJ2-6 | - | TRBV19 | ATTLDRSGANVLT
TRBJ1-2 | - | TRBV4-1 | ASSQPGAEWSYGYT
TRBJ2-1 | TRBD1 | TRBV4-1 | ASSQAGQGNNEQF
TRBJ1-5 | - | TRBV6-1 | ASSERLRGSSNQPQH
TRBJ2-3 | TRBD2 | TRBV11-2 | ASSPDSGRGTDTQY
TRBJ2-2 | - | TRBV21-1 | ASSLWQDTGELF
TRBJ2-7 | - | TRBV29-1 | SVERGPYEQY
TRBJ1-5 | - | TRBV9 | ASSGTGTVDQPQH
TRBJ1-5 | - | TRBV7-8 | ASSLGVAADNQPQH
TRBJ2-7 | - | TRBV27 | ASSLNLGPVYEQY
TRBJ2-1 | - | TRBV11-2 | ASSLDLSEQF
TRBJ2-1 | TRBD2 | TRBV4-1 | ASSPALASGRVPFYNEQF
TRBJ1-5 | - | TRBV4-1 | ASSLTGNQPQH
TRBJ2-7 | - | TRBV7-2 | ASSPDPYEQY
TRBJ2-3 | - | TRBV30 | AWSNLGQGTDTQY
TRBJ2-1 | - | TRBV18 | ASSPPDWISYNEQF
TRBJ2-1 | - | TRBV5-1 | ASSSFRDEYNEQF
TRBJ1-1 | - | TRBV13 | ASSTNRASGTEAF
TRBJ2-5 | TRBD1 | TRBV2 | ASSVMGQAGSETQY
TRBJ2-7 | TRBD2 | TRBV15 | ATSRGAGAIYEQY
TRBJ2-7 | - | TRBV25-1 | ASRQAGRSYEQY
TRBJ2-5 | - | TRBV4-1 | ASSQQARETQY
TRBJ2-7 | - | TRBV5-5 | ASSTVDRPYEQY
TRBJ2-7 | TRBD1 | TRBV9 | ASSEGQGAYEQY
TRBJ2-1 | - | TRBV7-9 | ASSESYNEQF
TRBJ1-1 | - | TRBV7-2 | ASSFLAGSNTEAF
TRBJ1-4 | TRBD1 | TRBV28 | ASSLWDRGVNEKLF
TRBJ2-7 | - | TRBV5-5 | ASSLGQNYEQY
TRBJ2-7 | - | TRBV28 | ASSLEGFYYEQY
TRBJ2-1 | TRBD2 | TRBV29-1 | SVPKSGDYNEQF
TRBJ1-4 | - | TRBV11-2 | ASSLDQAGAIATNEKLF
TRBJ1-4 | - | TRBV15 | ATSREPPGRAEKLF
TRBJ2-6 | - | TRBV5-1 | ASSFWEPGANVLT
TRBJ2-3 | - | TRBV7-9 | ASSASREPGTDTQY
TRBJ2-1 | - | TRBV7-9 | ASDTSLF
TRBJ2-7 | - | TRBV7-9 | ASSYRDLPYEQY
TRBJ2-1 | TRBD1 | TRBV19 | ASSPPDRDKSEQF
TRBJ2-7 | TRBD2 | TRBV28 | ASSLAGGTYEQY
TRBJ2-1 | - | TRBV27 | ASSSYSRDNEQF
TRBJ1-2 | TRBD1 | TRBV11-2 | ASSLGPGQGPSNYGYT
TRBJ2-7 | TRBD1 | TRBV28 | ASSPQGYEQY
TRBJ2-7 | TRBD2 | TRBV27 | ASSLFSGTSHEQY
TRBJ2-1 | - | TRBV13 | ASTSWDTDYTDSNEQF
TRBJ2-1 | - | TRBV5-6 | ASSLAQYNEQF
TRBJ2-2 | - | TRBV6-6 | ASSYLGTGGTGELF
TRBJ2-1 | TRBD2 | TRBV11-2 | ASSPASGSQNEQF
TRBJ2-7 | TRBD2 | TRBV28 | ASSSTSGSIYEQY
TRBJ2-3 | TRBD2 | TRBV9 | ASSPGGSTDTQY
TRBJ1-1 | - | TRBV7-3 | ASSPDPVWSPAEAF
TRBJ2-1 | TRBD2 | TRBV28 | ASSFSSSGDEQF
TRBJ2-6 | - | TRBV7-9 | ASSEPRGSGANVLT
TRBJ2-7 | - | TRBV7-3 | ASSFSLGEQY
TRBJ1-5 | TRBD1 | TRBV15 | ATSRGTGGYQPQH